The subject of this entry is one T cell receptor (beta chain). Its antigen is not identified. The CDR3 totals 16 residues. V was pared by 2 bases and J by 2 bases, with 4 bases of the junction left unmatched. Germline CDR1 SGHTA, CDR2 FQGNSA. The data belong to a study of T cells in Graves' hyperthyroidism and ophthalmopathy. Study-wide points: Stable hyperthyroidism and ophthalmopathy were separated using 13 V-J signatures.

Amplification yielded TCR beta CDR3 regions, with RNA transcripts as the source. The primer set for the first-round RT-PCR of the TCR CDR3 was HTBI. TCRdb re-called the multiplex PCR reads through MiXCR, storing one row per CDR3 protein. The data contain some 700,000 distinct CDR3 sequences, 15% to 20% of them singletons. This TCR was recovered from a man aged 50-59 years with Graves' hyperthyroidism. Sequenced input: blood. V gene TRBV7-2 combines with J gene TRBJ2-7; 12 bases agree with TRBD2. In DNA form, the CDR3 reads TGTGCCAGCAGCTTAAGGACTAGCGGGGTCGCCTACGAGCAGTACTTC. Translated: CASSLRTSGVAYEQYF.